This record concerns one T cell receptor beta chain sequence. No antigen is known for it. This specimen belongs to a study of shared clonotypes between healthy human individuals. Germline V gives CDR1 SGHNT, CDR2 YYREEE (reference sequence). The CDR3 extends over 16 amino acids. V shed 4 bases and J 0 bases; nucleotides not matched to a gene: 7. Each subset's genomic DNA was shared equally among a number of immunoSEQ plates. Profiling relied on immunoSEQ multiplex PCR, and the TCRdb table lists in-frame clones only, not all of them. The repertoire holds around 600,000 clones, with about 96% as singletons. Findings of the study overall: Sampling covered nothing but blood. Tissue TCR repertoires likely differ from those found in blood.

Into CD45RA+ naive and CD45RA-negative memory subsets, the CD4+ cells were split. The clonotype comes from a woman aged 25 to 39 in good health. The sequencing input was naive CD4+ T cells sorted from blood. Noted subset: CD45RA+ positively selected. The rearrangement uses TRBV5-4 and TRBJ2-3, with 8 bases identical to TRBD2. The CDR3 nucleotides are TGTGCCAGCAGCCTAGCTAGCGGGCCTAGCACAGATACGCAGTATTTT. Its protein is CASSLASGPSTDTQYF.